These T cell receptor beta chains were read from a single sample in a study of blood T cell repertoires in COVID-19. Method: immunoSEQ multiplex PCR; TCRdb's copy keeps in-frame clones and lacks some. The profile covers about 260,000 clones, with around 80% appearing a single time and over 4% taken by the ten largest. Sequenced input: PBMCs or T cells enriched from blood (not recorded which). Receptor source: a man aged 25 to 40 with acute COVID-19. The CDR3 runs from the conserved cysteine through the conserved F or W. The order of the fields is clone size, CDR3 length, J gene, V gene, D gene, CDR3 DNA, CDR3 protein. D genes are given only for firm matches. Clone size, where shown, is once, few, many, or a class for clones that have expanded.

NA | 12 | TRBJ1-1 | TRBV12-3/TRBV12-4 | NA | TGTGACCAAGGGAGGGGGAACACTGAAGCTTTCTTT | CDQGRGNTEAFF
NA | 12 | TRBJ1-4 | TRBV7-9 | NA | TGTGCCAGCCAGGGGACCGTCGAAAAACTGTTTTTT | CASQGTVEKLFF
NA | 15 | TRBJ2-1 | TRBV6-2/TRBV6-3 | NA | TGTGCCAGCAGTTACAAACGCGACAGTAACAATGAGCAGTTCTTC | CASSYKRDSNNEQFF
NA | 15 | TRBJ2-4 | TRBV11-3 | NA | TGTGCCAGCAGCCCCAATGAACGCGGCAAAAACATTCAGTACTTC | CASSPNERGKNIQYF
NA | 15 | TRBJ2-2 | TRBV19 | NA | TGTGCCAGTAGTAAACAAGGGGCGCAGACCGGGGAGCTGTTTTTT | CASSKQGAQTGELFF
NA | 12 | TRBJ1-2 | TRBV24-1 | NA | TGTGCCACCAGTGATTCCAGATATGGCTACACCTTC | CATSDSRYGYTF
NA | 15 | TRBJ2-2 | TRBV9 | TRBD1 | TGTGCCAGCAGCCCCCGGACAGGGGAGACCGGGGAGCTGTTTTTT | CASSPRTGETGELFF
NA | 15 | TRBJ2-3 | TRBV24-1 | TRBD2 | TGTGCCACCAGTGATTTGGGGGGGGATAGGGATACGCAGTATTTT | CATSDLGGDRDTQYF
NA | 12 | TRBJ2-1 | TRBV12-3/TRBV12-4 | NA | TGTGCCAGCAGCGGGGGACTGGGAGGTTTGTTCTTC | CASSGGLGGLFF
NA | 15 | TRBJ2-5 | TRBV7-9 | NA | TGTGCCAGCAGCTTCCAACAGGGTCCCCAAGAGACCCAGTACTTC | CASSFQQGPQETQYF
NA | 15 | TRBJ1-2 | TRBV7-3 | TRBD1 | TGTGCCAGCAGCCGTGGGGGACAGGGCGCGGGTGGCTACACCTTC | CASSRGGQGAGGYTF
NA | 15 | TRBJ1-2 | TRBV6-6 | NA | TGTGCCAGCAGTTTTCCCCAGGGGACTAACTATGGCTACACCTTC | CASSFPQGTNYGYTF
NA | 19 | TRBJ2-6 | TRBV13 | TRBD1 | TGTGCCAGCAGCTTACGGCCGGGACAGGGGAACTCTGGGGCCAACGTCCTGACTTTC | CASSLRPGQGNSGANVLTF
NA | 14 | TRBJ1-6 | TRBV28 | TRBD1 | TGTGCCAGCAGTTCGACAGGGGAAAACTCACCCCTCCACTTT | CASSSTGENSPLHF
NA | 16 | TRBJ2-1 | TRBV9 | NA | TGTGCCAGCAGCGTAGCTACAGGGAACTCCTACAATGAGCAGTTCTTC | CASSVATGNSYNEQFF
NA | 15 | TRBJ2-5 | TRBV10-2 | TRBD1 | TGCGCCAGCAGTGGTGACAAGGGACAGAAAGAGACCCAGTACTTC | CASSGDKGQKETQYF
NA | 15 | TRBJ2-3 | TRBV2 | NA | TGTGCCAGCAGTGAATTTGGTGGAGCAGGGGATACGCAGTATTTT | CASSEFGGAGDTQYF
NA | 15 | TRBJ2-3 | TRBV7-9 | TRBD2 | TGTGCCAGCAGCCCCGGAGCGGGAGGCGCAGATACGCAGTATTTT | CASSPGAGGADTQYF
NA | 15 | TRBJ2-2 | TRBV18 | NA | TGTGCCAGCTCACCAAACAGTATAAACACCGGGGAGCTGTTTTTT | CASSPNSINTGELFF
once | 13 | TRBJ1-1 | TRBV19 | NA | TGTGCCAGTAGTATGTGGAACGCGGCGGTAGCTTTCTTT | CASSMWNAAVAFF
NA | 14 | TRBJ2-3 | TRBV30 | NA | TGTGCCTGGAATCGAGGGACTGGCACAGATACGCAGTATTTT | CAWNRGTGTDTQYF
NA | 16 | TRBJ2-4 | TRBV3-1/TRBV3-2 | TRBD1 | TGTGCCAGCAGCCAAGATCAACTCCGGGACAGGGTGTCGTTGTACTTC | CASSQDQLRDRVSLYF
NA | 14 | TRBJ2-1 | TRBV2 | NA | TGTGCCAGCAATGCTTTGGGGGCAGACAATGAGCAGTTCTTC | CASNALGADNEQFF
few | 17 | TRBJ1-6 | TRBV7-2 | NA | TGTGCCAGCAGCGGGGGGGGGACGAGCTCCTATAATTCACCCCTCCACTTT | CASSGGGTSSYNSPLHF
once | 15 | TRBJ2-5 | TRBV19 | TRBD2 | TGTGCCAGTAGTGCGGGACTAGTGAGATCAGAGACCCAGTACTTC | CASSAGLVRSETQYF
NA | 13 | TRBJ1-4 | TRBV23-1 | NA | TGCGCCAGCAGTCCTGCAGGTCGAGAAAAACTGTTTTTT | CASSPAGREKLFF
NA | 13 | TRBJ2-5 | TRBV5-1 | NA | TGTGCCAGCAGCTGGGGGCCTCAAGAGACCCAGTACTTC | CASSWGPQETQYF
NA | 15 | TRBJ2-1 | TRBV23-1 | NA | TGCGCCAGCAGTCAATCCCCCCAGGGGGAGGTTGAGCAGTTCTTC | CASSQSPQGEVEQFF
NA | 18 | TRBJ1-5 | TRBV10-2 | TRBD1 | TGCGCCAGCGGAGGGCCGGGACAGGGAAGTGGGAGCAATCAGCCCCAGCATTTT | CASGGPGQGSGSNQPQHF
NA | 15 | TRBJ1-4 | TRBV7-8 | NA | TGTGCCAGCAGCTTAGGGGGGAGGGGAGATGAAAAACTGTTTTTT | CASSLGGRGDEKLFF
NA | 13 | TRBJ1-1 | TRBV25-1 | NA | TGTGCCAGCAGGGACTATCGGAACACTGAAGCTTTCTTT | CASRDYRNTEAFF
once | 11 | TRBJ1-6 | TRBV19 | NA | TGTGCCAGTAGTCAAAATTCACCCCTCCACTTT | CASSQNSPLHF
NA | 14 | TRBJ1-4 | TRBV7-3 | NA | TGTGCCAGCAGCTCGGGGTTGGCTAATGAAAAACTGTTTTTT | CASSSGLANEKLFF
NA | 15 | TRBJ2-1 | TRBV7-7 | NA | TGTGCTAGCAGCCCGTTAGGAGCCTCCTACAATGAGCAGTTCTTC | CASSPLGASYNEQFF
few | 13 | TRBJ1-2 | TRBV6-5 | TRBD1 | TGTGCCAGCAGACGGGACAGGGAGGATGGCTACACCTTC | CASRRDREDGYTF
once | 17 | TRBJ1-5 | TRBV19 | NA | TGTGCCAGTAGTATTGGAATTCGGATGGAGGGCAATCAGCCCCAGCATTTT | CASSIGIRMEGNQPQHF
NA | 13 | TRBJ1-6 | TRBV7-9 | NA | TGTGCCAGCAGTGACAGTGAAAATTCACCCCTCCACTTT | CASSDSENSPLHF
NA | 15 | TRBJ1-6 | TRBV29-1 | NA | TGCCCCCTCCAAGGTGGAGTGAGCTATAATTCACCCCTCCACTTT | CPLQGGVSYNSPLHF
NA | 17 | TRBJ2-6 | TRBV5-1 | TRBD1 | TGTGCCAGCAGCCCCTGGACAGGGGGCTCTGGGGCCAACGTCCTGACTTTC | CASSPWTGGSGANVLTF
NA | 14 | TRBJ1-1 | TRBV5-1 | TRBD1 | TGTGCCAGCAGCAGCCGGACAGGGGTAACTGAAGCTTTCTTT | CASSSRTGVTEAFF
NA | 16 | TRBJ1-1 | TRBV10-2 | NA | TGCGCCAGCAGTGAGTGGGTAGGAGAGATGAACACTGAAGCTTTCTTT | CASSEWVGEMNTEAFF
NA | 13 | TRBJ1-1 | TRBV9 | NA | TGTGCCAGCGGGGAGGCAGGGACGTCTGAAGCTTTCTTT | CASGEAGTSEAFF
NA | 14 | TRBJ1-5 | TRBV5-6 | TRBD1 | TGTGCCAGCAGCTTTAACAGGGGAGATCAGCCCCAGCATTTT | CASSFNRGDQPQHF
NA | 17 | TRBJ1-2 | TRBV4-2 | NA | TGTGCCAGCAGCCAAGGGTCCAGCAGCCCGATAACTATGGGCTACACCTTC | CASSQGSSSPITMGYTF
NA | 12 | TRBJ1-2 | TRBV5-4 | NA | TGTGCCAGCAGCTCTACAGGGTTTGGCTACACCTTC | CASSSTGFGYTF
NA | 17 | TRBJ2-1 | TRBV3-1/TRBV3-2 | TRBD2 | TGTGCCAGCAGCCAACATGCCCAGGGCGGGAGCTACAATGAGCAGTTCTTC | CASSQHAQGGSYNEQFF
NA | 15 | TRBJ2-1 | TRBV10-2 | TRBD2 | TGCGCCAACTTAGGAAGGCGGGAGGGTTACAATGAGCAGTTCTTC | CANLGRREGYNEQFF
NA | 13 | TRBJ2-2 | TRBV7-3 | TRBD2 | TGTGCCAGCAGCGTAGCGGGTGCCGGGGAGCTGTTTTTT | CASSVAGAGELFF
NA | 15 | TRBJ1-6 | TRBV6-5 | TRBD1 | TGTGCCTGCTACCCCGGGACAGGGATTCTCTCACCCCTCCACTTT | CACYPGTGILSPLHF
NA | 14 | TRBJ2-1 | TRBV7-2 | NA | TGTGCCAGCAGCGCGAGGAGTCCCTACAATGAGCAGTTCTTC | CASSARSPYNEQFF
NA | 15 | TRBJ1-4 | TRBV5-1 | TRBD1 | TGCGCCAGCAGTCTAATCGGACAGGAGAGGGAAAAACTGTTTTTT | CASSLIGQEREKLFF
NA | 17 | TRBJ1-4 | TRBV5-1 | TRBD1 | TGTGCCAGCAGCTTGGAGGGACAGGGGGCAACTAATGAAAAACTGTTTTTT | CASSLEGQGATNEKLFF
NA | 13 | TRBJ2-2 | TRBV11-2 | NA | TGTGCCAGCAGCACTTCTAACACCGGGGAGCTGTTTTTT | CASSTSNTGELFF